The next 2 T cell receptor beta chains were all read from a single sample in a study of regulatory T cells in long-lasting Graves disease. Combining iRepertoire HTBI primers with Arm-PCR of CDR3 regions, the authors built TCR beta libraries. TCRdb ran MiXCR on the multiplex PCR reads and lists one entry per CDR3 protein. The data contain some 420,000 distinct CDR3 sequences, approximately 23% of them singletons. Stated time point: persistent/refractory GD, antithyroid drugs over 5 years with positive TRAb. Following extraction of RNA from PBMCs, that RNA was used to make the TCR library. The sample consisted of peripheral blood mononuclear cells (PBMCs), taken when the disease was refractory, from a patient treated with antithyroid drugs. The receptors stem from a female donor with Graves disease.

The sample holds a few counts of this clonotype. The chain joins TRBV6-1 to TRBJ1-5; 10 bases fit TRBD1. This CDR3 is 15 amino acids long. V lost 6 bases, J lost 7 bases, and 9 bases stayed unmatched. Germline assignment: CDR1 MNHNS and CDR2 SASEGT. The chain's CDR3 is CASRYGQGEGQPQHF. DNA for the CDR3: TGTGCCAGCAGGTACGGACAGGGGGAAGGACAGCCCCAGCATTTT.

This clonotype showed up many times. This chain uses TRBV28 with TRBJ2-7, with 8 bases lining up with TRBD1. This CDR3 spans 13 amino acids. CDR1 and CDR2 from the germline V gene are MDHEN and SYDVKM. The J segment lost 5 bases and the V segment lost 6 bases, leaving 6 bases of the junction unmatched. The CDR3 here is CASRRTGIHEQYF. In DNA, the CDR3 is TGTGCCAGCAGGCGGACAGGGATCCACGAGCAGTACTTC.